This T cell receptor (beta chain) emerged from a study of CD8 T cells in ankylosing spondylitis. Germline V gene lookup returns CDR1 SGHDT and CDR2 YYEEEE. Trimming cost V 4 bases and J 3 bases, with 14 bases left between them. The CDR3 spans 16 residues. The study, taken as a whole, reports: Existing reports had already noted some motif variants in reactive arthritis synovial fluid and blood. What seemed typical of ankylosing spondylitis blood was a TCR beta motif built from 8 or 9 highly homologous variants.

Scientists made TCR beta libraries using quantitative 5'-RACE with molecular barcodes. MiXCR was run by TCRdb on the 5' RACE reads, yielding one entry per CDR3 protein. The table has about 540,000 distinct CDR3 sequences, 12% seen once. As concerns this clonotype: Its antigen is unidentified.

The chain has TRBV5-6 and TRBJ1-6; no clear D gene. The source material was blood, either unsorted or a sorted T cell fraction (not recorded which). This sequence was found in a male donor with ankylosing spondylitis. The CDR3, as DNA: TGTGCCAGCAGCCCGACCTGGGAGATCTATAATTCACCCCTCCACTTT. This translates into CASSPTWEIYNSPLHF.